This T cell receptor beta chain was retrieved from a study of brain T cells in children with intractable seizures (dated by TCRdb to the early 2020s). For the wider study: A NanoString immunology panel was first used to screen resected brain tissue from roughly 56 pediatric epilepsy surgery cases for immune gene transcripts. Of the approximately 12 selected surgery cases, pre-surgery blood was also sequenced for eight, so four had brain tissue only. Results the study describes overall, beyond this receptor: Because sequencing depth was different between pre-surgery and post-surgery blood, clones absent from the pre-surgery sample may reflect undersampling. Viral specificity was inferred only from CDR3 sequence similarity, and patients' HCMV serostatus was unknown.

V is pared back by 5 bases and J by 6 bases, with 17 bases lying between the germline termini. Based on the germline V gene, the CDR1 and CDR2 sequences are SGHRS and YFSETQ. The CDR3, from cysteine to phenylalanine, totals 15 residues. The retained sequence is limited to the CDR3, 45 bases, with the frame set at the first base. The immunoSEQ assay was applied to genomic DNA to generate the TCR beta chain sequences. As for the original processing: CDR3 sequences that did not begin with the conserved framework cysteine at position 104 were removed manually. To get clonality, the normalized Shannon's Diversity Index was subtracted from one, giving values from 0 (maximal diversity) to 1 (oligoclonal). Differences in the frequency of the same CDR3 between samples, such as brain versus blood, were assessed with chi-squared comparison-of-proportions tests. Public clonotypes were identified through searches of immuneACCESS, and similarity to known antiviral clonotypes was evaluated with the VDJdb browser. Not all clones reach the TCRdb copy of this immuneACCESS table, which keeps in-frame sequences only. Checked studies attribute under half of the gap to unresolved V genes and leave the rest unexplained. V, J and clone size are taken as reported in that table, and D and trimming were inferred from the DNA itself. The sample table contains approximately 23,000 clones; only one count was recorded for approximately 94% of them. Nearly 6.5% of the sample is in the top ten clones.

The time point label on this specimen signifies: resected brain tissue, or blood drawn just prior to surgery. The surgery cases with the highest brain T cell transcript signatures were chosen for TCR beta chain sequencing of brain tissue, and also of blood when blood was available. Prior to surgery, the patients had been treated with at least one anti-epileptic drug. The TCR-sequenced patients were children whose drug-resistant epilepsy was caused by tuberous sclerosis complex, focal cortical dysplasia, Rasmussen encephalitis or hemimegalencephaly. Blood samples were collected immediately before the epilepsy surgery. The Monarch genomic DNA purification kit was used to extract bulk genomic DNA from unsorted brain tissue and from whole blood. Turning to this clone: Its antigen is still unknown. Nothing much larger sits one base from this clone, and base qualities are not available.

The chain is encoded by TRBV5-1 joined to TRBJ2-2; D gene: possibly TRBD1, on 6 matching bases. The receptor was derived from a boy aged 5-17 years with focal cortical dysplasia and intractable seizures. Sample: peripheral blood, taken at surgery. The CDR3 region has the sequence CASRGAGPSAGELFF. The nucleotide sequence is TGCGCCAGCAGGGGGGCAGGGCCGAGCGCCGGGGAGCTGTTTTTT.